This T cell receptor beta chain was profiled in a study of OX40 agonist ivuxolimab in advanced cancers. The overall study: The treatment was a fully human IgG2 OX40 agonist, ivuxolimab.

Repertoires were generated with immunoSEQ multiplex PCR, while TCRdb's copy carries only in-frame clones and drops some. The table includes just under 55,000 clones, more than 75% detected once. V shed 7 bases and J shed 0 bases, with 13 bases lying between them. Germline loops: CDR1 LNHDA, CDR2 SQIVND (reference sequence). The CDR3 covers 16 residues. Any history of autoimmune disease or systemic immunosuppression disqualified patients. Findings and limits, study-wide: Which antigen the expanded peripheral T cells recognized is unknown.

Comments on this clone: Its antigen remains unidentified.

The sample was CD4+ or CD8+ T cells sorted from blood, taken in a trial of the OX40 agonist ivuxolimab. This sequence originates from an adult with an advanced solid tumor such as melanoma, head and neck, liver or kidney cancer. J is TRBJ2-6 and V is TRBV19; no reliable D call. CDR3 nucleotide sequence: TGTGCCAGTAAGCCCGAGAGGAGCTCTGGGGCCAACGTCCTGACTTTC. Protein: CASKPERSSGANVLTF.